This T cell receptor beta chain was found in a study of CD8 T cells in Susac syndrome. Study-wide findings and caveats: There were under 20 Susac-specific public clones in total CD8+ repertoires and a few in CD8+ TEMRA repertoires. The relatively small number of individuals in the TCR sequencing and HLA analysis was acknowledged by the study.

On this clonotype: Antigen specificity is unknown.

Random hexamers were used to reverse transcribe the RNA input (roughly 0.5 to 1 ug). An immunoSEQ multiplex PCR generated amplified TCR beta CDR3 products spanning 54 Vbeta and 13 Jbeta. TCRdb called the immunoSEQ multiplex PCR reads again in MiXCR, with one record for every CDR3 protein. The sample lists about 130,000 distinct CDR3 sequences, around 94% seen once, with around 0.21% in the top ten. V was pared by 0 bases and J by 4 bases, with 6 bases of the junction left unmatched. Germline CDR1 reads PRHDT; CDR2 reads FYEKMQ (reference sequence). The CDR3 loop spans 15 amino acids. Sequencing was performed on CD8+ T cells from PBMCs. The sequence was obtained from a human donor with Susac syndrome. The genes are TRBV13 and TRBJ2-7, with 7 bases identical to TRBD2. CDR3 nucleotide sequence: TGTGCCAGCAGCTTAGGGGGGAGGGCCGATTACGAGCAGTACTTC. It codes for CASSLGGRADYEQYF.